The 32 T cell receptor beta chains below all came from one sample that was sequenced in a study of blood T cell repertoires in COVID-19 (dated by TCRdb to the early 2020s). The library was prepared using the immunoSEQ multiplex PCR assay. The immuneACCESS repertoire file appears here via TCRdb, limited to in-frame rearrangements. These files lack a portion of the clones; in checked studies, under half of the deficit traces to unresolved V genes, and the cause of the others is not known. Here the sample has 200,000 to 300,000 clones; around 84% occur a single time. The ten top clones hold roughly 1.7% of the sample. Sequencing was carried out using PBMCs or T cells enriched from blood (not recorded which). These receptors were obtained from a man aged 35 to 55 who had recovered from COVID-19.

This rearrangement joins TRBV5-1 to TRBJ1-4; D gene unclear. The CDR3 extends over 14 amino acids. With 2 bases removed from V and 4 bases from J, the gap between germline ends came to 9 bases. The germline CDR1 and CDR2 sequences are SGHRS and YFSETQ. CDR3 region: CASSFSGFNEKLFF. The CDR3 nucleotides read TGCGCCAGCAGCTTTTCCGGGTTTAATGAAAAACTGTTTTTT. The whole variable domain, filled in from reference TRBV5-1 and TRBJ1-4, reads KAGVTQTPRYLIKTRGQQVTLSCSPISGHRSVSWYQQTPGQGLQFLFEYFSETQRNKGNFPGRFSGRQFSNSRSEMNVSTLELGDSALYLCASSFSGFNEKLFFGSGTQLSVL.

The chain has TRBV7-2 and TRBJ2-5; 10 nucleotides line up with TRBD2. This CDR3 comprises 15 residues. V shed 1 base and J 5 bases; nucleotides not matched to a gene: 4. Germline V gene lookup returns CDR1 SGHTA and CDR2 FQGNSA. Here the CDR3 reads CASSLVLAGAETQYF. CDR3 nucleotides: TGTGCCAGCAGCTTAGTCCTAGCGGGGGCGGAGACCCAGTACTTC.

The chain joins TRBV10-3 to TRBJ1-2; TRBD1 aligns across 7 bases. Germline CDR1 is ENHRY and CDR2 is SYGVKD. V lost 7 bases to trimming and J lost 4 bases; unmatched junction nucleotides: 6. This CDR3 is 13 amino acids long. The CDR3 sequence is CAITSTGSYGYTF. The CDR3 DNA follows: TGTGCCATCACTTCGACAGGGAGCTATGGCTACACCTTC.

The table lists this clone with a few counts. The V gene is TRBV6-4, the J gene TRBJ2-3; 8 bases agree with TRBD2. This CDR3 is 16 amino acids long. J was trimmed by 6 bases and V by 0 bases; bases with no gene match: 8. Germline V gene sequence: CDR1 MRHNA, CDR2 SNTAGT. CDR3 loop: CASSDSMAGGSDTQYF. The CDR3 coding sequence is TGTGCCAGCAGTGACTCGATGGCGGGGGGTAGTGATACGCAGTATTTT.

The V call is TRBV19, the J call TRBJ1-5; 10 positions match TRBD1. Looked up from germline, CDR1 is LNHDA and CDR2 is SQIVND (reference sequence). The CDR3 extends over 14 amino acids. After removal of 5 bases from V and 6 bases from J, the junction contained 4 bases not matched to a gene. The CDR3 loop is CASSSGQGPQPQHF. The DNA of the CDR3 is TGTGCCAGTAGTTCGGGACAGGGGCCTCAGCCCCAGCATTTT.

The chain combines TRBV19 with TRBJ2-1; 7 bases line up with TRBD2. This CDR3 spans 16 amino acids. Germline V gene sequence: CDR1 LNHDA, CDR2 SQIVND (reference sequence). The trim removed 4 bases at V and 5 bases at J, leaving 11 bases unmatched. The CDR3, as DNA: TGTGCCAGTAGTAGGGGGGGGACTGATGGAAACAATGAGCAGTTCTTC. Translating gives CASSRGGTDGNNEQFF.

The chain employs TRBV23-1 and TRBJ2-7; 7 nucleotides agree with TRBD1. TRBV23-1 is recorded as an ORF, its role being uncertain. CDR3 length equals 13 residues. V shed 6 bases, J shed 2 bases, and the junction held 4 bases outside the gene matches. The CDR3 nucleotides are TGCGCCAGCAGCCACACAGGGGCCTACGAGCAGTACTTC. It yields the protein CASSHTGAYEQYF.

The chain has TRBV4-1 and TRBJ2-7; 11 positions agree with TRBD1. Germline CDR1 MGHRA, CDR2 YSYEKL. The CDR3 length is 14 residues. V trimming: 4 bases; J trimming: 3 bases; junction bases outside the gene matches: 2. CDR3 region: CASSPGQGDYEQYF. CDR3 DNA: TGCGCCAGCAGCCCGGGACAGGGGGACTACGAGCAGTACTTC.

This chain uses TRBV12-2 with TRBJ1-1; the table's D gene call, TRBD1, was not cross checked with the DNA. TRBV12-2 is a known pseudogene. This CDR3 contains 17 residues. Here the CDR3 reads CASRPDRRQSGGTEAFF. CDR3 nucleotides: TGTGCAAGTCGCCCAGACCGTAGACAGTCAGGGGGGACTGAAGCTTTCTTT.

This chain joins TRBV30 and TRBJ1-5; the D gene is possibly TRBD1 (6 bases). The CDR3 is 13 amino acids. V shed 5 bases and J shed 6 bases, with 14 bases lying between them. CDR1 and CDR2 from the germline V gene are GTSNPN and SVGIG (reference sequence). CDR3 in DNA: TGTGCCTGGGCGGGAGGGGGAGGTCAGCCCCAGCATTTT. This sequence encodes CAWAGGGGQPQHF.

This chain joins TRBV6-4 and TRBJ1-2, with TRBD1 matching over 7 bases. The CDR3 runs to 15 residues. With 7 bases clipped from V and 1 base from J, the junction kept 9 bases outside the gene matches. The germline V gene encodes CDR1 MRHNA and CDR2 SNTAGT. DNA of the CDR3: TGTGCCAGCAAGAGGGTAGGGGGCGGTAACTATGGCTACACCTTC. This encodes CASKRVGGGNYGYTF.

This chain joins TRBV11-2 and TRBJ1-2, with TRBD1 as a possible D gene (5 bases). The length of the CDR3 is 14 residues. V lost 2 bases and J 2 bases, leaving 9 bases between the germline ends. CDR1 is SGHAT and CDR2 is FQNNGV in the germline V gene. The CDR3 here is CASSLSAGNYGYTF. CDR3 nucleotides: TGTGCCAGCAGCTTATCGGCAGGGAACTATGGCTACACCTTC.

The V gene is TRBV4-1, the J gene TRBJ2-2; 11 bases fit TRBD2. The V and J ends lost 4 bases and 0 bases, in that order; junction bases with no gene match: 10. The germline V gene encodes CDR1 MGHRA and CDR2 YSYEKL. This CDR3 is built from 19 residues. In nucleotides, the CDR3 is TGCGCCAGCAGCCCCAAGGGCCTAGCGGGGGGCACGAACACCGGGGAGCTGTTTTTT. Its protein product is CASSPKGLAGGTNTGELFF.

The rearrangement joins TRBV6-5 to TRBJ1-5; perhaps TRBD1 as D (6 bases). Deletions cut 3 bases from V and 5 bases from J, with 8 bases between. CDR3 length: 13 amino acids. The germline V gene encodes CDR1 MNHEY and CDR2 SVGAGI. CDR3 loop: CASSYGGHQPQHF. The CDR3 nucleotides are TGTGCCAGCAGTTATGGGGGCCATCAGCCCCAGCATTTT.

The chain joins TRBV28 to TRBJ1-1; TRBD1 is a possible D gene (5 bases). V was clipped by 7 bases and J by 4 bases, with 13 bases between them. Germline V gives CDR1 MDHEN, CDR2 SYDVKM. The CDR3 runs 13 residues. The DNA of the CDR3 is TGTGCCAGCACCCAGGGCAGTCCCACTGAAGCTTTCTTT. As protein: CASTQGSPTEAFF.

This clone was recorded once. This sequence joins TRBV7-8 and TRBJ2-1, with 7 bases matching TRBD2. V lost 1 base to trimming and J lost 3 bases; unmatched junction nucleotides: 6. This CDR3 comprises 16 residues. CDR1 and CDR2 (germline): SGHVS, FQNEAQ. In DNA form, the CDR3 reads TGTGCCAGCAGCTTAGTTGAGGGAGGGATCTACAATGAGCAGTTCTTC. It codes for CASSLVEGGIYNEQFF.

The chain has TRBV6-2 or TRBV6-3 and TRBJ2-1; no definite D call. This CDR3 is 12 amino acids long. Trimming took 3 bases from V and 6 from J, leaving 6 bases between them. Germline V lookup: CDR1 MNHEY, CDR2 SVGEGT. CDR3: CASSYPSNEQFF. The CDR3 nucleotides read TGTGCCAGCAGTTATCCTAGCAATGAGCAGTTCTTC.

The V gene is TRBV28, the J gene TRBJ2-7, with D unresolved. CDR1 is MDHEN, CDR2 SYDVKM, per germline. This CDR3 has 13 residues. Trimming removed 3 bases at V and 2 bases at J, with 8 bases between. CDR3 bases: TGTGCCAGCAGTTTTGGCACCACCTACGAGCAGTACTTC. Its translation: CASSFGTTYEQYF.

CDR3 sequence (DNA): TGCGCCAGCAGCCAAGGACGGGGAGCGGGAAAACGCTATGAGCAGTTCTTC. Translating it yields CASSQGRGAGKRYEQFF. The chain carries TRBV4-1 and TRBJ2-1, with TRBD2 matching 7 bases. Germline loops: CDR1 MGHRA, CDR2 YSYEKL. V shed 1 base, J shed 8 bases, and the junction held 14 bases outside the gene matches. CDR3 length: 17 residues.

This clone was seen only once. This chain connects TRBV3-1 (or the pseudogene TRBV3-2) to TRBJ2-1; 13 bases are a match to TRBD2. The length of the CDR3 is 18 residues. J lost 0 bases, V lost 3 bases, and 5 bases had no gene match. In germline, CDR1 is LGHDT, CDR2 YNNKEL (reference sequence). The CDR3 DNA is TGTGCCAGCAGCCAGACTAGCGGGAGGACTAACTCCTACAATGAGCAGTTCTTC. Encoded protein: CASSQTSGRTNSYNEQFF.

This clone has a single count. The chain recombines TRBV7-9 with TRBJ1-1, with no clear D. Trimming took 9 bases from V and 0 from J, leaving 8 bases between them. CDR1 SEHNR and CDR2 FQNEAQ come from the germline V gene (reference sequence). The CDR3 totals 12 residues. The CDR3 DNA follows: TGTGCCAGTCACGGAGTGAACACTGAAGCTTTCTTT. It translates to CASHGVNTEAFF.

V gene TRBV19 combines with J gene TRBJ1-5, with D perhaps matching TRBD1 (5 bases). The CDR3 runs to 15 residues. CDR1 and CDR2 (germline): LNHDA, SQIVND (reference sequence). Deletions cut 11 bases from V and 0 bases from J, with 17 bases between. CDR3 in amino acids: CAGGGTANSNQPQHF. In DNA, the CDR3 is TGTGCCGGGGGGGGGACGGCGAATAGCAATCAGCCCCAGCATTTT.

The V and J genes are TRBV19 and TRBJ1-6; D gene unclear. There are 13 residues in the CDR3. V was clipped by 5 bases and J by 6 bases, with 8 bases between them. Germline V gene data show CDR1 as LNHDA and CDR2 as SQIVND (reference sequence). The CDR3 sequence is CASSPNSNSPLHF. As DNA, the CDR3 is TGTGCCAGTAGTCCCAACAGTAATTCACCCCTCCACTTT.

This clone was observed once. Other nucleotide sequences in the sample specify the same CDR3. The rearrangement links TRBV12-3 or TRBV12-4 to TRBJ1-5; 7 bases fit TRBD1. J was trimmed by 5 bases and V by 6 bases; bases with no gene match: 4. This CDR3 region has 13 residues. This CDR3 reads CASSLTGDQPQHF. In DNA form, the CDR3 reads TGTGCCAGCAGCCTCACAGGGGATCAGCCCCAGCATTTT.

This clone was observed a few times. This chain uses TRBV19 with TRBJ1-4, with 7 bases identical to TRBD1. The CDR3 is 15 residues long. The trim removed 5 bases at V and 1 base at J, leaving 4 bases unmatched. Germline loops: CDR1 LNHDA, CDR2 SQIVND (reference sequence). CDR3 nucleotide sequence: TGTGCCAGTAGTGCAAACAGGGGAACTAATGAAAAACTGTTTTTT. Translation: CASSANRGTNEKLFF.

The chain recombines TRBV2 with TRBJ1-6; unclear D gene. The CDR3 is made up of 13 amino acids. The ends were cut back, 4 bases at V and 7 bases at J, with 8 bases in the middle. The germline CDR1 and CDR2 sequences are SNHLY and FYNNEI. This CDR3 is CASSVRENSPLHF. Here the CDR3 DNA reads TGTGCCAGCAGTGTCCGGGAGAATTCACCCCTCCACTTT.

In this sample, this clone turned up many times. This rearrangement joins TRBV5-1 to TRBJ2-3; no definite D call. The ends were cut back, 1 base at V and 0 bases at J, with 9 bases in the middle. This CDR3 contains 15 residues. In germline, CDR1 is SGHRS, CDR2 YFSETQ. The CDR3 bases are TGCGCCAGCAGCTTGTTTTGGCAAAGCACAGATACGCAGTATTTT. Its translation is CASSLFWQSTDTQYF.

This chain uses TRBV6-5 with TRBJ2-1; tentatively, D is TRBD1 (5 bases). CDR1 is MNHEY, CDR2 SVGAGI, per germline. The CDR3 is made up of 15 amino acids. Trimming stripped 6 bases from V and 0 bases from J, with 12 bases between. As DNA, the CDR3 is TGTGCCAGCAGGACACAGGAATACTCCTACAATGAGCAGTTCTTC. It codes for CASRTQEYSYNEQFF.

The V gene is TRBV11-2, the J gene TRBJ2-3; 11 positions match TRBD2. The CDR3 length is 16 residues. CDR1 is SGHAT, CDR2 FQNNGV, per germline. V shed 3 bases and J 6 bases; nucleotides not matched to a gene: 8. DNA for the CDR3: TGTGCCAGCAGCTTGGAAATAGCGGGAGGGCGGGATACGCAGTATTTT. The encoded protein is CASSLEIAGGRDTQYF.

This chain connects TRBV3-1 (or the pseudogene TRBV3-2) to TRBJ1-1, with a possible D match to TRBD1 (5 bases). This CDR3 is built from 15 residues. Between the trimmed V and J ends, which lost 1 base and 1 base, there was a span of 10 bases. The germline CDR1 and CDR2 sequences are LGHDT and YNNKEL (reference sequence). The CDR3 DNA follows: TGTGCCAGCAGCCAAGTTTGGGGCGCGAACACTGAAGCTTTCTTT. Translation: CASSQVWGANTEAFF.

Here the CDR3 DNA reads TGTGCCACCTCGCGGGGTGGGACTAGCACAGATACGCAGTATTTT. Translating it yields CATSRGGTSTDTQYF. The chain combines TRBV11-2 with TRBJ2-3; possible D gene TRBD2, 6 bases. V lost 10 bases and J lost 0, with 17 bases in between. Looked up from germline, CDR1 is SGHAT and CDR2 is FQNNGV. The CDR3 loop spans 15 amino acids.

The chain is built from TRBV30 and TRBJ1-2; the D gene is possibly TRBD1 (6 bases). Looked up from germline, CDR1 is GTSNPN and CDR2 is SVGIG (reference sequence). V was shortened by 2 bases and J by 5 bases, with 18 bases between the two germline ends. The CDR3 has 15 residues. The CDR3 sequence is CAWSWDTAVQYGYTF. In DNA, the CDR3 is TGTGCCTGGAGTTGGGACACGGCCGTCCAGTATGGCTACACCTTC. Complete variable domain (other parts from reference TRBV30 and TRBJ1-2): SQTIHQWPATLVQPVGSPLSLECTVEGTSNPNLYWYRQAAGRGLQLLFYSVGIGQISSEVPQNLSASRPQDRQFILSSKKLLLSDSGFYLCAWSWDTAVQYGYTFGSGTRLTVV.